This TCR beta chain was observed in a study of blood T cell repertoires in COVID-19. The CDR3 is made up of 14 amino acids. Trimming removed 7 bases from V and 0 bases from J, with 8 bases in between. CDR1 SGHNT and CDR2 YYREEE come from the germline V gene (reference sequence). Sequencing was performed with immunoSEQ multiplex PCR; in TCRdb, only in-frame clones are kept and a portion is missing. The profile shows about 280,000 clones, around nine tenths of them singletons. This receptor was identified in a man aged 35 to 55 with active or convalescent COVID-19. Sequencing used peripheral blood. The rearrangement links TRBV5-4 to TRBJ1-6, with D uncertain. The CDR3 bases are TGTGCCAGCTCGAGAGACTCCTATAATTCACCCCTCCACTTT. Translating it yields CASSRDSYNSPLHF. Full variable domain (remainder filled in from reference TRBV5-4 and TRBJ1-6): ETGVTQSPTHLIKTRGQQVTLRCSSQSGHNTVSWYQQALGQGPQFIFQYYREEENGRGNFPPRFSGLQFPNYSSELNVNALELDDSALYLCASSRDSYNSPLHFGNGTRLTVT.